Below, 15 T cell receptor beta chains from the same sample are listed, as sequenced in a study of blood T cell repertoires in COVID-19. Libraries were prepared by immunoSEQ multiplex PCR; TCRdb keeps only in-frame clonotypes and omits some of them. In the table there are just over 300,000 clones, about 90% of which are singletons. The sequenced material came from peripheral blood. The receptors originated from a woman aged 25 to 39 with COVID-19, enrolled during active disease.

This clone has ten or more counts. This chain links TRBV29-1 with TRBJ2-1; D unclear. There are 13 residues in the CDR3. Germline V lookup: CDR1 SQVTM, CDR2 ANQGSEA. V dropped 3 bases and J dropped 7 bases, with 13 bases sitting between them. The CDR3 loop reads CSVDRSEWNEQFF. The DNA of the CDR3 is TGCAGCGTTGACAGGTCGGAATGGAATGAGCAGTTCTTC.

The chain is built from TRBV7-8 and TRBJ2-7; 7 nucleotides agree with TRBD1. The CDR3 loop spans 15 amino acids. CDR1 and CDR2 (germline): SGHVS, FQNEAQ. J lost 5 bases, V lost 1 base, and 8 bases had no gene match. CDR3 coding DNA: TGTGCCAGCAGCTTAGACGTGACAGGGATAGACGAGCAGTACTTC. Residues: CASSLDVTGIDEQYF.

The rearrangement uses TRBV11-2 and TRBJ1-1, with D unclear. The CDR3 extends over 13 amino acids. Germline CDR1 SGHAT, CDR2 FQNNGV. The germline V and J ends were trimmed by 1 base and 10 bases, with 13 bases remaining between them. DNA of the CDR3: TGTGCCAGCAGCTTAGCGCATTGGGAGCGAGCTTTCTTT. Protein product: CASSLAHWERAFF.

This clone was seen more than once but under ten times. The chain couples TRBV5-1 to TRBJ2-1, with 7 positions matching TRBD2. CDR3 size: 14 residues. Per germline, CDR1 SGHRS and CDR2 YFSETQ. Germline trimming cut 0 bases from V and 7 bases from J; bases unmatched to any gene: 4. The CDR3 nucleotides are TGCGCCAGCAGCTTGGCACTAGCGAAAAATGAGCAGTTCTTC. Amino acid sequence: CASSLALAKNEQFF.

This chain connects TRBV27 to TRBJ2-1; 12 bases are a match to TRBD1. Trimming at V came to 5 bases and at J to 4 bases, leaving 6 bases not matched to a gene. Looked up from germline, CDR1 is MNHEY and CDR2 is SMNVEV (reference sequence). CDR3 size: 16 residues. This chain's CDR3 is CASSQGQGALYNEQFF. The CDR3 DNA reads as TGTGCCAGCAGTCAGGGACAGGGGGCGCTTTACAATGAGCAGTTCTTC.

The chain recombines TRBV5-5 with TRBJ1-6; 8 positions agree with TRBD1. V lost 4 bases to trimming and J lost 7 bases; unmatched junction nucleotides: 10. This CDR3 is 16 amino acids long. Germline loops: CDR1 SGHKS, CDR2 YYEKEE (reference sequence). In DNA, the CDR3 is TGTGCCAGCAGCCGTCAGCCCAGGGGGCCGAATTCACCCCTCCACTTT. Encoded protein: CASSRQPRGPNSPLHF.

CDR3 loop: CASSVGAGKAYEQYF. DNA for the CDR3: TGTGCCAGCAGCGTAGGGGCAGGGAAAGCCTACGAGCAGTACTTC. The chain carries TRBV9 and TRBJ2-7, with D tentatively TRBD1 (5 bases). Trimming left V 0 bases short and J 2 bases short, with 12 bases between. The length of the CDR3 is 15 residues. Looked up from germline, CDR1 is SGDLS and CDR2 is YYNGEE.

This chain connects TRBV9 to TRBJ2-1, with 8 bases identical to TRBD2. V was clipped by 0 bases and J by 9 bases; unmatched bases: 11. Germline CDR1 reads SGDLS; CDR2 reads YYNGEE. CDR3 size: 16 residues. CDR3 residues: CASSVEAGEVASEQFF. The CDR3 nucleotides read TGTGCCAGCAGCGTAGAAGCGGGGGAGGTCGCGAGTGAGCAGTTCTTC. Complete variable domain (other parts from reference TRBV9 and TRBJ2-1): DSGVTQTPKHLITATGQRVTLRCSPRSGDLSVYWYQQSLDQGLQFLIQYYNGEERAKGNILERFSAQQFPDLHSELNLSSLELGDSALYFCASSVEAGEVASEQFFGPGTRLTVL.

The rearrangement joins TRBV6-5 to TRBJ2-7; 9 bases fit TRBD1. The CDR3 spans 14 residues. Per the germline V gene, CDR1 is MNHEY and CDR2 is SVGAGI. V was clipped by 6 bases and J by 3 bases; unmatched bases: 6. The DNA of the CDR3 is TGTGCCAGCAGCCGTCGGGACAGGGACTACGAGCAGTACGTC. It specifies CASSRRDRDYEQYV.

V gene TRBV7-2 combines with J gene TRBJ2-5; 9 bases align to TRBD2. Germline CDR1 reads SGHTA; CDR2 reads FQGNSA. The V segment lost 2 bases and the J segment 2 bases; nucleotides outside the gene matches: 9. The CDR3 covers 17 residues. CDR3 bases: TGTGCCAGCAGCTTAAACGTAGCGGGGGTGCCACAAGAGACCCAGTACTTC. Translation: CASSLNVAGVPQETQYF.

The chain recombines TRBV6-5 with TRBJ1-2; 8 bases match TRBD1. In germline, CDR1 is MNHEY, CDR2 SVGAGI. Losses at the gene ends were 2 bases for V and 3 bases for J; bases not matched to a gene: 8. This CDR3 comprises 16 residues. CDR3 sequence (DNA): TGTGCCAGCAGTTACCGCAGGGGGCTAGTAGACTATGGCTACACCTTC. Amino acid sequence: CASSYRRGLVDYGYTF.

In DNA form, the CDR3 reads TGTGCCAGCAGTTCGGCTAGCGGGTTGGGCACCGGGGAGCTGTTTTTT. It is translated as CASSSASGLGTGELFF. J is TRBJ2-2 and V is TRBV6-6, with 8 bases that match TRBD2. CDR3 length: 16 residues. Looked up from germline, CDR1 is MNHNY and CDR2 is SVGAGI (reference sequence). Trimming removed 4 bases from V and 4 bases from J; junction bases left unmatched: 8.

This sequence joins TRBV15 and TRBJ2-1; TRBD2 matches 9 bases. Germline CDR1 reads LNHNV; CDR2 reads YYDKDF (reference sequence). The length of the CDR3 is 16 residues. V lost 0 bases and J lost 4; bases outside the gene matches: 4. CDR3 sequence: CATSRDRTSAYNEQFF. CDR3 nucleotides: TGTGCCACCAGCAGAGATCGGACTAGCGCTTACAATGAGCAGTTCTTC.

The rearrangement links TRBV5-5 to TRBJ2-1; D gene unclear. The V gene's germline CDR1 is SGHKS and CDR2 YYEKEE (reference sequence). V dropped 2 bases and J dropped 4 bases, with 13 bases sitting between them. The CDR3 totals 15 residues. The CDR3 here is CASSLSFREYNEQFF. The CDR3 DNA is TGTGCCAGCAGCTTATCCTTTCGTGAGTACAATGAGCAGTTCTTC.

This chain uses TRBV4-1 with TRBJ1-5; the D is unclear. Germline values: CDR1 MGHRA, CDR2 YSYEKL. This CDR3 is 13 amino acids long. V lost 1 base and J 6 bases, leaving 7 bases between the germline ends. The CDR3 DNA follows: TGCGCCAGCAGCCAAGTCTTGGCTCAGCCCCAGCATTTT. Translated: CASSQVLAQPQHF.